In this sample, the clone carrying this TCR beta chain turned up many times. Its antigen is undetermined. This record belongs to a study of early T cells in non-severe SARS-CoV-2 infection. Turning to the study itself: Unsorted whole blood bulk RNA was sequenced, with unpaired chains.

This CDR3 is 15 amino acids long. Deletions cut 1 base from V and 5 bases from J, with 12 bases between. Looked up from germline, CDR1 is MGHRA and CDR2 is YSYEKL. Individual cDNA molecules were tagged with unique molecular identifiers. Via MiXCR, TCRdb re-called the 5' RACE reads, giving one row per CDR3 protein. This sample has over 60,000 distinct CDR3 sequences, with over 10% found just once. Notes on the study in general: Database matching using VDJdb favored anti-spike CD8 responses, with private and CD4 specificities left missing.

The chain recombines TRBV4-1 with TRBJ1-5; no clear D gene. The sequence derives from an adult who was a healthcare worker with PCR-confirmed SARS-CoV-2 infection or an uninfected control (not recorded which). Sequencing input: whole blood. The CDR3 reads CASSQAVADYQPQHF. The DNA of the CDR3 is TGCGCCAGCAGCCAAGCTGTGGCAGACTATCAGCCCCAGCATTTT.